The 9 T cell receptor beta chains presented below share a single source sample, sequenced in a study of blood T cell repertoires in COVID-19. Sequenced by immunoSEQ multiplex PCR; TCRdb stores in-frame clones only, minus some. The profile covers 400,000 to 450,000 clones, with about nine tenths appearing a single time and over 1.1% taken by the ten largest. Sequencing was performed on peripheral blood. These TCRs come from a woman in her twenties or thirties with active or convalescent COVID-19.

V usage is TRBV4-2 and J usage is TRBJ1-6; D perhaps matches TRBD1 (5 bases). The CDR3 spans 18 residues. V was clipped by 0 bases and J by 0 bases, with 12 bases between them. Germline V lookup: CDR1 LGHNA, CDR2 YNFKEQ. The CDR3: CASSQDRGSSSYNSPLHF. The CDR3 DNA reads TGTGCCAGCAGCCAAGATAGGGGTTCGAGCTCCTATAATTCACCCCTCCACTTT.

This chain links TRBV19 with TRBJ1-4; D remains ambiguous. From germline, CDR1 is LNHDA and CDR2 SQIVND (reference sequence). This CDR3 spans 15 amino acids. V lost 9 bases and J lost 2, with 16 bases in between. CDR3 bases: TGTGCCAGCAAGGATCCCGGAGTGACTAATGAAAAACTGTTTTTT. The encoded protein is CASKDPGVTNEKLFF.

The rearrangement uses TRBV10-3 and TRBJ1-3; the match to TRBD1 covers 8 bases. V gave up 3 bases and J gave up 7 bases; unmatched junction bases: 2. The CDR3 has 13 residues. The germline V gene has CDR1 ENHRY and CDR2 SYGVKD. CDR3 loop: CAISDRTGNTIYF. As DNA, the CDR3 is TGTGCCATCAGTGACCGGACAGGGAACACCATATATTTT.

V and J are TRBV2 and TRBJ2-7, with 8 bases aligning to TRBD1. Germline values: CDR1 SNHLY, CDR2 FYNNEI. The CDR3 covers 15 residues. Unmatched junction bases numbered 12, after V lost 2 bases and J lost 9 bases. As DNA, the CDR3 is TGTGCCAGCAGTGAACTTCCGGACAGGGCTTTGTTGCAGTACTTC. Amino acid sequence: CASSELPDRALLQYF.

CDR3 nucleotide sequence: TGTGCCAGCAGCCAGACGACAGGGGGAAACACCATATATTTT. It yields the protein CASSQTTGGNTIYF. J is TRBJ1-3 and V is TRBV3-1 (or the pseudogene TRBV3-2); TRBD1 aligns across 7 bases. Germline V CDR1 and CDR2: LGHDT, YNNKEL (reference sequence). With V trimmed by 3 bases and J by 4 bases, 3 bases remained unmatched. CDR3 length equals 14 residues.

This chain joins TRBV6-6 and TRBJ1-1; TRBD1 aligns across 9 bases. CDR1 and CDR2 from the germline V gene are MNHNY and SVGAGI (reference sequence). V was pared by 2 bases and J by 1 base, with 5 bases of the junction left unmatched. The CDR3 runs 16 residues. This CDR3 reads CASSYRGQGPNTEAFF. For the CDR3, the DNA is TGTGCCAGCAGTTACCGTGGACAGGGGCCGAACACTGAAGCTTTCTTT.

On this clone itself: Other DNA sequences from this sample encode an identical CDR3 as well. The rearrangement links TRBV19 to TRBJ1-1; unclear D gene. The germline CDR1 and CDR2 sequences are LNHDA and SQIVND (reference sequence). The CDR3 has 14 residues. Trimming shortened V by 3 bases and J by 1 base, and 9 bases separated the two germline ends. Here the CDR3 DNA reads TGTGCCAGTAGTATGGGCGGGCGGAACACTGAAGCTTTCTTT. As protein: CASSMGGRNTEAFF. The entire variable domain, with the rest obtained from reference TRBV19 and TRBJ1-1, is as follows: DGGITQSPKYLFRKEGQNVTLSCEQNLNHDAMYWYRQDPGQGLRLIYYSQIVNDFQKGDIAEGYSVSREKKESFPLTVTSAQKNPTAFYLCASSMGGRNTEAFFGQGTRLTVV.

This chain's CDR3 is CASSPLMGDREGTQYF. The CDR3 DNA sequence: TGTGCCAGCAGCCCTCTCATGGGGGACAGGGAGGGGACCCAGTACTTC. The chain employs TRBV5-6 and TRBJ2-5; 9 bases are a match to TRBD1. CDR1 is SGHDT, CDR2 YYEEEE, per germline. The CDR3 has 16 amino acids. With V trimmed by 4 bases and J by 7 bases, 14 bases remained unmatched.

The V call is TRBV2, the J call TRBJ1-2, with 8 positions matching TRBD1. Germline CDR1 SNHLY, CDR2 FYNNEI. Trimming cost V 3 bases and J 0 bases; bases outside gene matches: 6. CDR3 length: 16 amino acids. This chain's CDR3 is CASSDRTGPANYGYTF. The CDR3 DNA reads TGTGCCAGCAGTGACAGGACAGGGCCGGCTAACTATGGCTACACCTTC. The full variable domain, its missing parts supplied by reference TRBV2 and TRBJ1-2, is EPEVTQTPSHQVTQMGQEVILRCVPISNHLYFYWYRQILGQKVEFLVSFYNNEISEKSEIFDDQFSVERPDGSNFTLKIRSTKLEDSAMYFCASSDRTGPANYGYTFGSGTRLTVV.